These 24 T cell receptor beta chains originate from one sample sequenced in a study of cytomegalovirus exposure and HLA in healthy donors. PCR was performed using 60 Vbeta and 13 Jbeta primers. TCRdb's copy holds only in-frame clones and misses some; the assay was immunoSEQ multiplex PCR. The sample includes about 160,000 clones, about 81% of them seen just once. Material: PBMCs. The receptors were gathered from a woman in her 50s in good health and CMV-seropositive.

The genes are TRBV2 and TRBJ2-4, with D possibly matching TRBD2 (6 bases). Germline CDR1 SNHLY, CDR2 FYNNEI. The V gene lost 3 bases and the J gene lost 2 bases, with 8 bases spanning the gap. The CDR3 totals 14 residues. The CDR3 here is CASSETRSKNIQYF. Written as DNA, the CDR3 is TGTGCCAGCAGTGAGACTAGATCCAAAAACATTCAGTACTTC.

This rearrangement joins TRBV13 to TRBJ2-5; 7 bases line up with TRBD1. Germline CDR1 and CDR2: PRHDT and FYEKMQ (reference sequence). This CDR3 contains 14 residues. The ends lost 2 bases at V and 3 bases at J; junction bases unmatched: 3. CDR3 DNA: TGTGCCAGCAGCTTACAGACAGGGAAAGAGACCCAGTACTTC. This translates into CASSLQTGKETQYF. Supplemented by reference TRBV13 and TRBJ2-5, the full variable domain reads AAGVIQSPRHLIKEKRETATLKCYPIPRHDTVYWYQQGPGQDPQFLISFYEKMQSDKGSIPDRFSAQQFSDYHSELNMSSLELGDSALYFCASSLQTGKETQYFGPGTRLLVL.

The rearrangement joins TRBV19 to TRBJ2-3; a weak D match, TRBD1 (6 bases). There are 15 residues in the CDR3. Germline CDR1 and CDR2: LNHDA and SQIVND (reference sequence). Trimming removed 2 bases at V and 7 bases at J, with 16 bases between. The DNA of the CDR3 is TGTGCCAGTAGTATATCAACAGGGTCCTCGAATACGCAGTATTTT. Translated, it gives CASSISTGSSNTQYF.

The J gene is TRBJ1-4, the V gene TRBV6-5; 9 bases map to TRBD1. V dropped 4 bases and J dropped 4; count of bases not matched to a gene: 4. This CDR3 is 15 amino acids long. Looked up from germline, CDR1 is MNHEY and CDR2 is SVGAGI. CDR3: CASSSRTGVNEKLFF. For the CDR3, the DNA is TGTGCCAGCAGTTCAAGGACAGGGGTTAATGAAAAACTGTTTTTT.

The chain employs TRBV19 and TRBJ1-2; possible D gene TRBD1, 6 bases. This CDR3 is 13 amino acids long. CDR1 and CDR2 from the germline V gene are LNHDA and SQIVND (reference sequence). Trimming cost V 7 bases and J 6 bases, with 15 bases left between them. This chain's CDR3 is CASKDRTINGYTF. The CDR3 DNA is TGTGCCAGTAAAGACAGGACCATCAATGGCTACACCTTC.

Regarding this clone: Sequence at one end of the junction differs from germline and may be a read error. Other DNA sequences within the sample encode an identical CDR3. In DNA form, the CDR3 reads TGCGCCAGCAGTCGGCGGGGGACATACAATGAGCAGTTCTTC. Translation gives CASSRRGTYNEQFF. V and J are TRBV25-1 and TRBJ2-1, with a possible D match to TRBD2 (7 bases). Germline values: CDR1 MGHDK, CDR2 SYGVNS. This CDR3 region has 14 residues.

The chain couples TRBV11-3 to TRBJ2-1; 9 bases line up with TRBD2. The CDR3 length is 14 residues. Germline V gene data show CDR1 as SGHNT and CDR2 as YENEEA. Trimming took 6 bases from V and 8 from J; bases not matched to a gene: 8. The CDR3 DNA reads TGTGCCAGCAGTGGCGGGGGGGAGTTTTATGAGCAGTTCTTC. This encodes CASSGGGEFYEQFF. The whole variable domain, filled in from reference TRBV11-3 and TRBJ2-1, reads EAGVVQSPRYKIIEKKQPVAFWCNPISGHNTLYWYLQNLGQGPELLIRYENEEAVDDSQLPKDRFSAERLKGVDSTLKIQPAELGDSAVYLCASSGGGEFYEQFFGPGTRLTVL.

The rearrangement joins TRBV19 to TRBJ1-5; D is uncertain. CDR1 is LNHDA and CDR2 is SQIVND in the germline V gene (reference sequence). Trimming shortened V by 0 bases and J by 6 bases, and 12 bases separated the two germline ends. CDR3 length: 15 amino acids. The chain's CDR3 is CASSIDPRGIQPQHF. The CDR3 region has the DNA TGTGCCAGTAGTATAGATCCCCGGGGAATTCAGCCCCAGCATTTT. The whole variable domain, filled in from reference TRBV19 and TRBJ1-5, reads DGGITQSPKYLFRKEGQNVTLSCEQNLNHDAMYWYRQDPGQGLRLIYYSQIVNDFQKGDIAEGYSVSREKKESFPLTVTSAQKNPTAFYLCASSIDPRGIQPQHFGDGTRLSIL.

This clone was seen a few times. V and J are TRBV7-9 and TRBJ2-1; 7 bases agree with TRBD1. This CDR3 has 15 residues. Germline V gene data show CDR1 as SEHNR and CDR2 as FQNEAQ (reference sequence). Trimming at V came to 5 bases and at J to 4 bases, leaving 8 bases not matched to a gene. CDR3: CASSEPGQKYNEQFF. The CDR3 DNA sequence: TGTGCCAGCAGCGAACCGGGACAGAAATACAATGAGCAGTTCTTC.

This chain connects TRBV5-1 to TRBJ1-2; possible D gene TRBD1, 5 bases. The V gene lost 0 bases and the J gene lost 10 bases, with 13 bases spanning the gap. In germline, CDR1 is SGHRS, CDR2 YFSETQ. The CDR3 has 13 residues. CDR3 bases: TGCGCCAGCAGCTTGGCAGGGCCAGGAGACTACACCTTC. It translates to CASSLAGPGDYTF.

The chain has TRBV4-1 and TRBJ1-3; 8 bases are a match to TRBD1. V trimming: 4 bases; J trimming: 8 bases; junction bases outside the gene matches: 13. From germline, CDR1 is MGHRA and CDR2 YSYEKL. The CDR3 has 16 residues. CDR3 region: CASSLIPQGVGDTIYF. The CDR3 DNA reads as TGCGCCAGCAGCCTTATCCCACAGGGGGTGGGAGACACCATATATTTT.

The V and J genes are TRBV19 and TRBJ1-4; 7 bases match TRBD1. V gave up 10 bases and J gave up 8 bases; unmatched junction bases: 19. This CDR3 spans 16 amino acids. Germline CDR1 and CDR2: LNHDA and SQIVND (reference sequence). In DNA, the CDR3 is TGTGCCATCCCGTGGGACAGTGCTCGGGGAAGCGAAAAACTGTTTTTT. It codes for CAIPWDSARGSEKLFF.

There are a few counts of this clone. The J gene is TRBJ1-2, the V gene TRBV6-5, with 8 bases fitting TRBD1. This CDR3 region has 15 residues. Germline lookup yields CDR1 MNHEY and CDR2 SVGAGI. V lost 1 base and J lost 4; bases outside the gene matches: 5. CDR3 nucleotides: TGTGCCAGCAGTTACTATCGCGGGACAGGCTATGGCTACACCTTC. Translated: CASSYYRGTGYGYTF.

V usage is TRBV5-1 and J usage is TRBJ2-3; 12 nucleotides align to TRBD2. Germline V gives CDR1 SGHRS, CDR2 YFSETQ. Losses at the gene ends were 4 bases for V and 3 bases for J; bases not matched to a gene: 3. CDR3 size: 15 residues. The CDR3 nucleotides are TGCGCCAGCAGCACCCTAGCGGGGGGGACAGATACGCAGTATTTT. As protein: CASSTLAGGTDTQYF.

The genes are TRBV25-1 and TRBJ1-2, with 7 bases lining up with TRBD1. Germline CDR1 MGHDK, CDR2 SYGVNS. After removal of 3 bases from V and 6 bases from J, the junction contained 7 bases not matched to a gene. The CDR3 totals 14 residues. The CDR3 region has the DNA TGTGCCAGCAGTGATTGGCGTCAGGGGGATGGCTACACCTTC. This sequence encodes CASSDWRQGDGYTF.

This clone was found once. The chain couples TRBV9 to TRBJ2-3; no firm D call. The CDR3 covers 12 residues. Trimming removed 3 bases from V and 6 bases from J, with 8 bases in between. Germline V gives CDR1 SGDLS, CDR2 YYNGEE. CDR3 nucleotides: TGTGCCAGCAGCGCCCTCGGGGATACGCAGTATTTT. Its protein is CASSALGDTQYF. Based on the CDR3 plus reference TRBV9 and TRBJ2-3, the full variable domain is DSGVTQTPKHLITATGQRVTLRCSPRSGDLSVYWYQQSLDQGLQFLIQYYNGEERAKGNILERFSAQQFPDLHSELNLSSLELGDSALYFCASSALGDTQYFGPGTRLTVL.

The chain couples TRBV5-1 to TRBJ2-5; 8 bases agree with TRBD2. This CDR3 contains 15 residues. Trimming cost V 7 bases and J 5 bases; bases outside gene matches: 13. Germline V CDR1 and CDR2: SGHRS, YFSETQ. The CDR3 here is CASSSTSRGGETQYF. DNA for the CDR3: TGCGCCAGCTCGTCAACGTCTCGGGGGGGCGAGACCCAGTACTTC.

The rearrangement uses TRBV5-4 and TRBJ1-3, with TRBD1 identical over 7 bases. The CDR3 is made up of 16 amino acids. Germline V lookup: CDR1 SGHNT, CDR2 YYREEE (reference sequence). V was clipped by 4 bases and J by 4 bases; unmatched bases: 11. CDR3 region: CASSRGQPVNGNTIYF. Here the CDR3 DNA reads TGTGCCAGCAGCAGGGGACAGCCCGTCAACGGAAACACCATATATTTT.

The chain is built from TRBV4-1 and TRBJ2-3; TRBD1 matches at 7 bases. Germline V gene sequence: CDR1 MGHRA, CDR2 YSYEKL. CDR3 length equals 13 residues. V shed 0 bases and J 14 bases; nucleotides not matched to a gene: 8. CDR3 residues: CASSQDVRGPRYF. In DNA form, the CDR3 reads TGCGCCAGCAGCCAAGATGTGAGGGGGCCACGGTATTTT.

The chain carries TRBV5-5 and TRBJ2-7, with TRBD2 as a possible D gene (6 bases). Germline V lookup: CDR1 SGHKS, CDR2 YYEKEE (reference sequence). The CDR3 contains 16 residues. V gave up 0 bases and J gave up 3 bases, with 16 bases separating them. CDR3 loop: CASSLAASSVIYEQYF. The CDR3 nucleotides read TGTGCCAGCAGCTTGGCGGCGTCTAGCGTTATCTACGAGCAGTACTTC.

V gene TRBV6-5 combines with J gene TRBJ2-7; D unclear. The CDR3 has 13 residues. Germline V CDR1 and CDR2: MNHEY, SVGAGI. V was cut by 7 bases and J by 3 bases, with 13 bases left in between. The CDR3 loop reads CASTPQTSYEQYF. CDR3 DNA sequence: TGTGCCAGCACCCCGCAAACGAGCTACGAGCAGTACTTC.

V usage is TRBV13 and J usage is TRBJ2-7, with 7 bases fitting TRBD2. This CDR3 region has 15 residues. Germline CDR1 PRHDT, CDR2 FYEKMQ (reference sequence). The V and J ends lost 5 bases and 4 bases, in that order; junction bases with no gene match: 11. The CDR3 DNA sequence: TGTGCCAGCAGCGCAATCCGGGACTACGCGTACGAGCAGTACTTC. This gives the protein CASSAIRDYAYEQYF.

V and J are TRBV6-5 and TRBJ2-5; maybe TRBD1 (7 bases). Germline CDR1 reads MNHEY; CDR2 reads SVGAGI. The CDR3 loop spans 15 amino acids. V lost 6 bases and J 5 bases, leaving 19 bases between the germline ends. The CDR3 bases are TGTGCCAGCAGCCCAGGGGGAGGCCGGGGGGAGACCCAGTACTTC. Translation: CASSPGGGRGETQYF.

This clone was observed a handful of times. This rearrangement joins TRBV19 to TRBJ1-2, with D possibly TRBD1 on 6 matching bases. CDR3 size: 15 residues. V lost 5 bases, J lost 7 bases, and 20 bases lay in between. Germline CDR1 is LNHDA and CDR2 is SQIVND (reference sequence). The CDR3 sequence is CASSFDPRSGVGYTF. For the CDR3, the DNA is TGTGCCAGTAGTTTCGACCCCAGATCAGGGGTTGGCTACACCTTC.